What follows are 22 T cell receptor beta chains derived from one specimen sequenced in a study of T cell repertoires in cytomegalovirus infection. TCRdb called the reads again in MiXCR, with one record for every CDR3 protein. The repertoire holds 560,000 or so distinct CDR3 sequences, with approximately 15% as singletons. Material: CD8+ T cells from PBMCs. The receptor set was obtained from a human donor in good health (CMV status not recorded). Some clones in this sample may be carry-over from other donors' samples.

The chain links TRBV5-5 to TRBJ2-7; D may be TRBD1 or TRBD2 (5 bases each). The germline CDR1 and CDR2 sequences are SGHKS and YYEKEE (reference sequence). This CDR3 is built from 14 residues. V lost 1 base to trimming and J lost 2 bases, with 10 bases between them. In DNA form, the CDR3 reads TGTGCCAGCAGCTTGCCAGGGACGGCCTACGAGCAGTACTTC. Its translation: CASSLPGTAYEQYF.

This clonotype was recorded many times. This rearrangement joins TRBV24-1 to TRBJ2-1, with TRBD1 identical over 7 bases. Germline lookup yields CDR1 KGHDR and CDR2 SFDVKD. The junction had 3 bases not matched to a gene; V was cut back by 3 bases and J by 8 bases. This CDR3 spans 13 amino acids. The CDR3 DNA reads TGTGCCACCAGTGATAACAGGGGCGATGAGCAGTTCTTC. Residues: CATSDNRGDEQFF.

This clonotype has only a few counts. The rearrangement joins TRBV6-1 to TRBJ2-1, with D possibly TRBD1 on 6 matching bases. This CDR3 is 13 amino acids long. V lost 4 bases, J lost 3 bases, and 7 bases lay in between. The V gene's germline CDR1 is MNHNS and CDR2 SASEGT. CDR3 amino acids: CASSGQVYNEQFF. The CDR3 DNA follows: TGTGCCAGCAGTGGACAGGTCTACAATGAGCAGTTCTTC.

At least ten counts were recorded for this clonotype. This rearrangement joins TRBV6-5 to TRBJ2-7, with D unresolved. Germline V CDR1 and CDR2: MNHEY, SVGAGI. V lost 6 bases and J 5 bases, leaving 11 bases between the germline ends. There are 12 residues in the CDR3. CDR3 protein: CASSFPPDEQYF. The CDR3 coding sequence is TGTGCCAGCAGCTTCCCTCCGGACGAGCAGTACTTC.

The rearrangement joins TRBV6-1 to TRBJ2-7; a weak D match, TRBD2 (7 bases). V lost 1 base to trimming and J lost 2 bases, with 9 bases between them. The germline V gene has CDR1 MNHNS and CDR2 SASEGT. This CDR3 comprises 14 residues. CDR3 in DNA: TGTGCCAGCAGTGAAGGGGGGGGGCCCTACGAGCAGTACTTC. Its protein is CASSEGGGPYEQYF.

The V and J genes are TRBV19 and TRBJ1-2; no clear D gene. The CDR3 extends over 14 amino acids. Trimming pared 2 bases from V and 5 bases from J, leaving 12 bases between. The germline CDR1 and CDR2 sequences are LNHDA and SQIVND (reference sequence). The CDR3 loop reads CASSINPSPYGYTF. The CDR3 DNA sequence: TGTGCCAGTAGTATAAACCCCTCTCCGTATGGCTACACCTTC. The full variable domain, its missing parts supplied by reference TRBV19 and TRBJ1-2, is DGGITQSPKYLFRKEGQNVTLSCEQNLNHDAMYWYRQDPGQGLRLIYYSQIVNDFQKGDIAEGYSVSREKKESFPLTVTSAQKNPTAFYLCASSINPSPYGYTFGSGTRLTVV.

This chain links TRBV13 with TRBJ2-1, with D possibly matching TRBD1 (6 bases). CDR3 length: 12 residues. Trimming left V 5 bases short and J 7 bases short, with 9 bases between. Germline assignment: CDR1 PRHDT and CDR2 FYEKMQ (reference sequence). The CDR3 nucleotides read TGTGCCAGCAGCGGACAGTCGAATGAGCAGTTCTTC. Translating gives CASSGQSNEQFF.

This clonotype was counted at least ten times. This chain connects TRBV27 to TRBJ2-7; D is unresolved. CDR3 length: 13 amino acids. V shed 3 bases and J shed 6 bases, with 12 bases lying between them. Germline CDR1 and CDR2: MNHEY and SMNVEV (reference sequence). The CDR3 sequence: CASSLAESSEQYF. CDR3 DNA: TGTGCCAGCAGTTTGGCGGAGTCGAGCGAGCAGTACTTC.

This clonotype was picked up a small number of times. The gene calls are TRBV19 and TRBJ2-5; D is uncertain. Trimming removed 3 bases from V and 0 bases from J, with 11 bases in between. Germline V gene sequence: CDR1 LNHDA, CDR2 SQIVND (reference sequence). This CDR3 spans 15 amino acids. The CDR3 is CASSIGGQYQETQYF. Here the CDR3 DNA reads TGTGCCAGTAGTATCGGCGGCCAGTACCAAGAGACCCAGTACTTC.

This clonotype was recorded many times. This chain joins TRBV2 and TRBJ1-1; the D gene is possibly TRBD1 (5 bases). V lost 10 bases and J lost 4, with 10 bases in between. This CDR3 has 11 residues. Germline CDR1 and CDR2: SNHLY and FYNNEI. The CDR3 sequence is CAKEGPTEAFF. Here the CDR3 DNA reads TGTGCCAAGGAGGGGCCCACTGAAGCTTTCTTT.

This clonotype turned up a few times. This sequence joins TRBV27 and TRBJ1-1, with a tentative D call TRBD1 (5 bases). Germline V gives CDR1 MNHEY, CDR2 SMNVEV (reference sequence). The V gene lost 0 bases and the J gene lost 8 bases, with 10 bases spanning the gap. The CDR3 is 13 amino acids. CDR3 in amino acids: CASSLSRDGEAFF. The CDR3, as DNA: TGTGCCAGCAGTTTATCTAGGGACGGCGAAGCTTTCTTT.

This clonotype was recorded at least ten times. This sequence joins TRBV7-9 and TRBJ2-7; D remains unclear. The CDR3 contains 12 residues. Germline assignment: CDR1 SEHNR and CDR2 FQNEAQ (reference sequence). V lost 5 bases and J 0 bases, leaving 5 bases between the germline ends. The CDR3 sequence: CASSIGSYEQYF. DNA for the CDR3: TGTGCCAGCAGCATCGGCTCCTACGAGCAGTACTTC.

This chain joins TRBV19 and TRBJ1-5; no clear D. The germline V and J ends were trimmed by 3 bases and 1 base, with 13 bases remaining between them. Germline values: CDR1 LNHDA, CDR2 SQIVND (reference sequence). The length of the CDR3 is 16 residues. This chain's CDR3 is CASSISGWTSNQPQHF. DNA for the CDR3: TGTGCCAGTAGTATCTCCGGCTGGACGAGCAATCAGCCCCAGCATTTT. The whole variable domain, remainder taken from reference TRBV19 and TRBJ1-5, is DGGITQSPKYLFRKEGQNVTLSCEQNLNHDAMYWYRQDPGQGLRLIYYSQIVNDFQKGDIAEGYSVSREKKESFPLTVTSAQKNPTAFYLCASSISGWTSNQPQHFGDGTRLSIL.

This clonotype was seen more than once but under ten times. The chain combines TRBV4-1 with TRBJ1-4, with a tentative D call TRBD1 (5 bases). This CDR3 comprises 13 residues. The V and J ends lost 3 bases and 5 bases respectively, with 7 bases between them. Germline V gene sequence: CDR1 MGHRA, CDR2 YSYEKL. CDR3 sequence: CASSQGLNEKLFF. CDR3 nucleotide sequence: TGCGCCAGCAGCCAGGGACTGAATGAAAAACTGTTTTTT.

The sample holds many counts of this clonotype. Here the CDR3 reads CASSLGSGSDEQYF. In DNA form, the CDR3 reads TGTGCCAGCAGCTTAGGTTCAGGGAGCGACGAGCAGTACTTC. This chain links TRBV7-2 with TRBJ2-7; tentatively, D is TRBD1 or TRBD2 (5 bases each). Trimming stripped 1 base from V and 5 bases from J, with 12 bases between. Germline V gene data show CDR1 as SGHTA and CDR2 as FQGNSA. The CDR3 has 14 amino acids.

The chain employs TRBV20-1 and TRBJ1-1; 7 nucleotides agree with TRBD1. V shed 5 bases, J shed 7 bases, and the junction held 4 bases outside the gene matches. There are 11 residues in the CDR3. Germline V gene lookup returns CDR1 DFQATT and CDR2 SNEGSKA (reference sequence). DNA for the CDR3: TGCAGTGCTTCCCCAGGGGGTGAAGCTTTCTTT. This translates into CSASPGGEAFF.

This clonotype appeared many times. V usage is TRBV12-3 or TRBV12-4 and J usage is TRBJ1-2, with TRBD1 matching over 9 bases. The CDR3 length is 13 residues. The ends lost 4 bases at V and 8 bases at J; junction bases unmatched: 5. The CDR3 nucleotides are TGTGCCAGCAGTTATTCTACAGGGGGCGGCTACACCTTC. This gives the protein CASSYSTGGGYTF.

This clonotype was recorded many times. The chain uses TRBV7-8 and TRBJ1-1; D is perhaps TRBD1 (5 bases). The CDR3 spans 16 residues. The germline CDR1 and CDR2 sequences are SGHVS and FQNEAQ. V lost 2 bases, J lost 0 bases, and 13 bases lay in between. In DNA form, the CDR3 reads TGTGCCAGCAGCTTAACCCCGGGACGGTTGAACACTGAAGCTTTCTTT. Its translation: CASSLTPGRLNTEAFF.

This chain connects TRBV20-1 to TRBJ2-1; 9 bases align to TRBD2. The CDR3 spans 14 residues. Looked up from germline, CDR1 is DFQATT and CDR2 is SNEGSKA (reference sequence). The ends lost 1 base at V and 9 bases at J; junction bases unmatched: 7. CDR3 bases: TGCAGTGCTAGAGGACTAGCGGAGGACGGTGAGCAGTTCTTC. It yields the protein CSARGLAEDGEQFF.

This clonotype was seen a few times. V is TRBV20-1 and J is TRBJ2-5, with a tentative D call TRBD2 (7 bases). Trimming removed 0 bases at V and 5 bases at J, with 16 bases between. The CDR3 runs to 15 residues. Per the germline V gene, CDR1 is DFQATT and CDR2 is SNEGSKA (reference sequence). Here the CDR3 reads CSARDPVGGLETQYF. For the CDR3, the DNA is TGCAGTGCTAGAGATCCGGTCGGGGGGCTGGAGACCCAGTACTTC.

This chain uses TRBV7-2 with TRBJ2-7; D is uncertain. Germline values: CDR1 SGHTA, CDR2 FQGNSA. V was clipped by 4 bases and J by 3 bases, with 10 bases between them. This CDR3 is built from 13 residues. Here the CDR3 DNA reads TGTGCCAGCAGCTCGACCGGTTACTACGAGCAGTACTTC. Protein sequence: CASSSTGYYEQYF. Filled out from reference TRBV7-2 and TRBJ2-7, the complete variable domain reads GAGVSQSPSNKVTEKGKDVELRCDPISGHTALYWYRQSLGQGLEFLIYFQGNSAPDKSGLPSDRFSAERTGGSVSTLTIQRTQQEDSAVYLCASSSTGYYEQYFGPGTRLTVT.

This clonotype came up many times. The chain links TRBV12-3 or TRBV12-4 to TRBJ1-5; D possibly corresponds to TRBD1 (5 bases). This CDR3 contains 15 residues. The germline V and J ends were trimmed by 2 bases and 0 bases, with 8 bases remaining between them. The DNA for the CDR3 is TGTGCCAGCAGTTTAAAGGGGTTTAGCAATCAGCCCCAGCATTTT. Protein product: CASSLKGFSNQPQHF.